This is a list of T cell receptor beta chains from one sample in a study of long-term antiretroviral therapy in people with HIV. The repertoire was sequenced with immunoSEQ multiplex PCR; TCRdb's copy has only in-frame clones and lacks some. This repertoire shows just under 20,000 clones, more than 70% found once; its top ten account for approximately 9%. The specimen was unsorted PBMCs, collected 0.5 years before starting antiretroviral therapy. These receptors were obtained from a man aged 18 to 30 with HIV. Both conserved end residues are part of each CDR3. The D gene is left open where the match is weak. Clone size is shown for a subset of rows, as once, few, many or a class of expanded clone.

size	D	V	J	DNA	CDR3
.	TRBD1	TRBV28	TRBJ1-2	TGTGCCAGCAGTTCGGGACAGGGCTACACCTTC	CASSSGQGYTF
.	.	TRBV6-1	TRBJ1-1	TGTGCCAGCAACTTGGACAGCCACACTGAAGCTTTCTTT	CASNLDSHTEAFF
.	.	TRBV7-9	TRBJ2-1	TGTGCCAGCAGCTTAGGTATGGATTCCAATGAGCAGTTCTTC	CASSLGMDSNEQFF
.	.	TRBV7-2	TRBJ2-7	TGTGCCAGCAGCTTCTCCTCCTACGAGCAGTACTTC	CASSFSSYEQYF
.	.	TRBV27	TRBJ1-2	TGTGCCAGCAGTTTAGGAAGCAAGGCTGGCTACACCTTC	CASSLGSKAGYTF
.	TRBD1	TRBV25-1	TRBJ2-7	TGTGCCAGCACTGAGGGACAGGGGTCGGTCTACGAGCAGTACTTC	CASTEGQGSVYEQYF
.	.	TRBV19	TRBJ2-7	TGTGCCAGTAGTAGGCAAGGGGGAAGCTCCTACGAGCAGTACTTC	CASSRQGGSSYEQYF
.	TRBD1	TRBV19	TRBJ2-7	TGTGCCAGTGGACTTGGGACAGTCCCCCTCGAGCAGTACTTC	CASGLGTVPLEQYF
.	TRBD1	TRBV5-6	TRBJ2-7	TGTGCCAGCAGAGGACAGGTGGACTCCTACGAGCAGTACTTC	CASRGQVDSYEQYF
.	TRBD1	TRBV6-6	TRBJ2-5	TGTGCCAGCAGTTACCGACAGGGGATTAGGGAGACCCAGTACTTC	CASSYRQGIRETQYF
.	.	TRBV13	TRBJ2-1	TGTGCCAGCAGCTCGAGCTCCGACAATGAGCAGTTCTTC	CASSSSSDNEQFF
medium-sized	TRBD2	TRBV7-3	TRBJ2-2	TGTGCCAGCAGCTTACAAGCGGGAGGAGGCGGGGAGCTGTTTTTT	CASSLQAGGGGELFF
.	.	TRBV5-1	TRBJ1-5	TGCGCCAGCAGCTTGGCTTCAGGGGTTCAGCCCCAGCATTTT	CASSLASGVQPQHF
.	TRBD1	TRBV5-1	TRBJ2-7	TGCGCCAGCAGCTTCGGCCCGGGACAGGGTAACTACGAGCAGTACTTC	CASSFGPGQGNYEQYF
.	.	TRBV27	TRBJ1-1	TGTGCCAGCAGTTACAGTGGGGGATGGATGAATTCTGAAGCTTTCTTT	CASSYSGGWMNSEAFF
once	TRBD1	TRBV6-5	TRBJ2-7	TGTGCCAGCAGTTTGGGACAGGGGCCCTCCTACGAGCAGTACTTC	CASSLGQGPSYEQYF
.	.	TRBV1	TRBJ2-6	TGCACCAGCAGTGGCAGCGCACAAAGTCGGGCCAACGTCCTGACTTTC	CTSSGSAQSRANVLTF
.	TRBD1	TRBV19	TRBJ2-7	TGTGCCAGTAGTTTGACAGGGGCCTACGAGCAGTACTTC	CASSLTGAYEQYF
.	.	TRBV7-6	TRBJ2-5	TGTGCCAGCAGTCATAGGAAGGGGATTATAGAGACCCAGTACTTC	CASSHRKGIIETQYF
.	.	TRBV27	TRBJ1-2	TGTGCCAGCAGTTTAATTGGGGTGTCAGATGGCTACACCTTC	CASSLIGVSDGYTF
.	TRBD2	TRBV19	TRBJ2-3	TGTGCCAGTAGTATTTGGGCTAGCGGGGGGGAAGATACGCAGTATTTT	CASSIWASGGEDTQYF
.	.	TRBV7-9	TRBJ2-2	TGTGCCAGCAGCTTAGGACAGGCTGCGAACACCGGGGAGCTGTTTTTT	CASSLGQAANTGELFF
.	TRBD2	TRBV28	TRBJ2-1	TGTGCCAGCAGTCCGTTCCCGGGAGGCTCCAATGAGCAGTTCTTC	CASSPFPGGSNEQFF
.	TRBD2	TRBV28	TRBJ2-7	TGTGCCAGCAGTTCCTTAGCGGGTTTAACCTACGAGCAGTACTTC	CASSSLAGLTYEQYF
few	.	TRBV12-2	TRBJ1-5	TGTGCAAGTCGCCTGACCGCGGAGGTAGGTCAGCCCCAGCATTTT	CASRLTAEVGQPQHF
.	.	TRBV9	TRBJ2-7	TGTGCCAGCAGCGTAGAGGGCGGAAACTACGAGCAGTACTTC	CASSVEGGNYEQYF
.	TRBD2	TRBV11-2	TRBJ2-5	TGTGCCAGCAGCCCACGACTAGCGGGGGACCAAGAGACCCAGTACTTC	CASSPRLAGDQETQYF
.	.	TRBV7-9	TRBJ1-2	TGTGCCAGCAGCACCAGGGACATTGCTAACTATGGCTACACCTTC	CASSTRDIANYGYTF
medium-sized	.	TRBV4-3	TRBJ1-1	TGCGCCAGCAGCCAAGCCGGGAACACTGAAGCTTTCTTT	CASSQAGNTEAFF
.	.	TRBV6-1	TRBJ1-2	TGTGCCAGCAGTGACTACACGTACAGGACGATACAGGACTATGGCTACACCTTC	CASSDYTYRTIQDYGYTF
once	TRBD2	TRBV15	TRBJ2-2	TGTGCCACCAGCGACCCCGGGACTAGTTCCACCGGGGAGCTGTTTTTT	CATSDPGTSSTGELFF
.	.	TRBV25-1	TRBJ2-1	TGTGCCAGCAGTCCTACTTACGGTGAGCAGTTCTTC	CASSPTYGEQFF
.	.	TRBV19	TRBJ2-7	TGTGCCAGTAGTATGCAGGGCAGCACCTACGAGCAGTACTTC	CASSMQGSTYEQYF
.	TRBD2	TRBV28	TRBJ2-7	TGTGCCAGCAGGCAAGGGACTAGCGGGACGTCGCCCTCCTACGAGCAGTACTTC	CASRQGTSGTSPSYEQYF
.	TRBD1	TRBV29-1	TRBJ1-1	TGCAGCGTCCTGACAGGGATGAACACTGAAGCTTTCTTT	CSVLTGMNTEAFF
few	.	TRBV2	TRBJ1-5	TGTGCCAGCAGTCCTCTTCTCAATCAGCCCCAGCATTTT	CASSPLLNQPQHF
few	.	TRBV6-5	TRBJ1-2	TGTGCCAGCAGACTATTTGAGGGCTATGGCTACACCTTC	CASRLFEGYGYTF
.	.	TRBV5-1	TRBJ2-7	TGCGCCAGCAGCACCTGGACGGGACCCTACGAGCAGTACTTC	CASSTWTGPYEQYF
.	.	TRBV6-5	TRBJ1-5	TGTGCCAGCAGCCTCGACGGATATAGCAATCAGCCCCAGCATTTT	CASSLDGYSNQPQHF
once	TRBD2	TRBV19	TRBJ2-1	TGTGCCAGTAGTTACGGACTAGCGGGAGGGCTGTACGATGAGCAGTTCTTC	CASSYGLAGGLYDEQFF
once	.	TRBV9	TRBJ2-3	TGTGCCAGCAGCGTAGGCGGCAGCCACACAGATACGCAGTATTTT	CASSVGGSHTDTQYF
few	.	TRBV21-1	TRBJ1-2	TGTGCCAGGAGGACGGTGTATGGCTACACCTTC	CARRTVYGYTF
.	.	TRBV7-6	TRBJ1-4	TGTGCCAGCAGCTCCCTAGTGCGGGGGGGCGCTCGGAATGAAAAACTGTTTTTT	CASSSLVRGGARNEKLFF
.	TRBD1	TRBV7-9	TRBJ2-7	TGTGCCAGCAGGGACACAGGGGACTACGAGCAGTACTTC	CASRDTGDYEQYF
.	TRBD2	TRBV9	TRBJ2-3	TGTGCCAGCAGCGGAGCGGGAGTTGCAGATACGCAGTATTTT	CASSGAGVADTQYF
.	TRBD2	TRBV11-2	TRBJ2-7	TGTGCCAGCAGTGGATCGGGACTAGCCTACGAGCAGTACTTC	CASSGSGLAYEQYF
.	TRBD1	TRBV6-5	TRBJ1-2	TGTGCCAGCAGCAAAGACAGGGTTGGCTACACCTTC	CASSKDRVGYTF
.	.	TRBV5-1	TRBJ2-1	TGCGCCAGCAGCTTGGACCCCGACAATGAGCAGTTCTTC	CASSLDPDNEQFF
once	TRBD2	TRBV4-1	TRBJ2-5	TGCGCCAGCGGGGCTACACTAGCGGCGCAAGAGACCCAGTACTTC	CASGATLAAQETQYF
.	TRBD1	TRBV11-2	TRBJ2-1	TGTGCCAGCAGCTTGGGGTCCGGGGACAGCTCCTACAATGAGCAGTTCTTC	CASSLGSGDSSYNEQFF
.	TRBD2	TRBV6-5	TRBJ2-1	TGTGCCAGCAGTTACTCTGGGGGGGGAAATGAGCAGTTCTTC	CASSYSGGGNEQFF
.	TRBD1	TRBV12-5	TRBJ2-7	TGTGCTAGTGGTTTGTCATCCTCGGGGACAGCCTACGAGCAGTACTTC	CASGLSSSGTAYEQYF
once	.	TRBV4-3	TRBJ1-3	TGCGCCAGCAGCCAAGATCTTGTTTCCCGAAACACCATATATTTT	CASSQDLVSRNTIYF